This T cell receptor beta chain was recovered during a study of CD4 T cells in relation to SARS-CoV-2 and coronaviruses. Overall study: After roughly eleven days of antigen culture, PBMC TCR beta CDR3s were sequenced. Crossreactive spike epitopes shared across donors were mapped to their HLA restriction.

Within the sample, this clone is medium-sized (0.01 to 0.1%). Its antigen is unidentified. The unexposed donors gave CD4+ T cells in about 2011-2018, prior to COVID-19. The cells were cultured for under twelve days before CD4+ T cells were isolated. Cells permitting, SARS-CoV-2 S/N and four cold-coronavirus spikes were tested on unexposed-donor CD4+ T cells. The CDR3 contains 16 residues. Profiled with immunoSEQ multiplex PCR; TCRdb holds only in-frame clones, not every one. The table includes roughly 19,000 clones, roughly three quarters detected once. The specimen was CD4+ T cells from PBMCs, cultured in vitro. This clonotype was sampled from a human donor in good health. The chain couples TRBV21-1 to TRBJ2-3; the DNA was not used to check the table's D call, TRBD2. TRBV21-1 represents a pseudogene. Here the CDR3 DNA reads TGTGCCAGCAGCAAAAGGTTGCGGGAGATCACAGATACGCAGTATTTT. Translated: CASSKRLREITDTQYF.